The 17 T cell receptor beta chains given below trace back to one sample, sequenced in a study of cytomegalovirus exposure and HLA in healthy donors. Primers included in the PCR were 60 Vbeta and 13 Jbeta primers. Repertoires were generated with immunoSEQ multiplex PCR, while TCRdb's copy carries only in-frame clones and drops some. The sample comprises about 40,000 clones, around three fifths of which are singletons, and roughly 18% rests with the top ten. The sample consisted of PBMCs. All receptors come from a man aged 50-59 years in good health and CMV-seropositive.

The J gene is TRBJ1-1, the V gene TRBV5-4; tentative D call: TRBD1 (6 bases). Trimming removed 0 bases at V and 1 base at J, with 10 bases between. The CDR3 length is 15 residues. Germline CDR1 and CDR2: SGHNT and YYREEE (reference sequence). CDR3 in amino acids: CASSLDRVWNTEAFF. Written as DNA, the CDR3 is TGTGCCAGCAGCTTGGACAGGGTTTGGAACACTGAAGCTTTCTTT.

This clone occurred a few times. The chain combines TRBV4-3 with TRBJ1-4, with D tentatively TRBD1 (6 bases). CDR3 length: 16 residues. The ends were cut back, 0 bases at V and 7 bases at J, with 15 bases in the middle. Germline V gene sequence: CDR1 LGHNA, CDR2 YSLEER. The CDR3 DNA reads TGCGCCAGCAGCCAAGACAAGAAGGGGGTTGGTGAAAAACTGTTTTTT. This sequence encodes CASSQDKKGVGEKLFF.

The CDR3 is CAWSPPGTQYF. The CDR3 region has the DNA TGTGCCTGGAGCCCTCCCGGGACCCAGTACTTC. The chain links TRBV30 to TRBJ2-5; D remains unclear. Trimming shortened V by 3 bases and J by 7 bases, and 9 bases separated the two germline ends. Germline loops: CDR1 GTSNPN, CDR2 SVGIG (reference sequence). This CDR3 is 11 amino acids long.

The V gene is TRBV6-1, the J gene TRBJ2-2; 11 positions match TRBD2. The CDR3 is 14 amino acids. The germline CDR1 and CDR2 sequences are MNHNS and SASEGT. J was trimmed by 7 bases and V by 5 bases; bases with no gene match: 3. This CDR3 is CASSSTSGVGELFF. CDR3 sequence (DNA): TGTGCCAGCAGTTCGACTAGCGGGGTCGGGGAGCTGTTTTTT.

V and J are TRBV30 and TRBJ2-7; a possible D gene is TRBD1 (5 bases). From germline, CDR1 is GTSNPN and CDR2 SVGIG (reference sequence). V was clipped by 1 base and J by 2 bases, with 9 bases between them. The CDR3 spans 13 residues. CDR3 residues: CAWSADSTYEQYF. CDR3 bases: TGTGCCTGGAGTGCCGACAGCACCTACGAGCAGTACTTC.

The CDR3 spells CASARTSGGTDTQYF. CDR3 nucleotides: TGCGCCAGCGCCCGGACTAGCGGGGGCACAGATACGCAGTATTTT. The chain combines TRBV4-1 with TRBJ2-3; 12 bases match TRBD2. Trimming removed 8 bases from V and 1 base from J; junction bases left unmatched: 4. Germline loops: CDR1 MGHRA, CDR2 YSYEKL. The CDR3 has 15 residues.

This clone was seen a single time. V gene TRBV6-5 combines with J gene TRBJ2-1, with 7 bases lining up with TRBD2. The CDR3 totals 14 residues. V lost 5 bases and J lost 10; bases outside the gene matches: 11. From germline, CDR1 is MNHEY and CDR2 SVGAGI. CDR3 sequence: CASSPGGRRWEQFF. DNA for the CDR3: TGTGCCAGCAGTCCGGGAGGTAGAAGGTGGGAGCAGTTCTTC.

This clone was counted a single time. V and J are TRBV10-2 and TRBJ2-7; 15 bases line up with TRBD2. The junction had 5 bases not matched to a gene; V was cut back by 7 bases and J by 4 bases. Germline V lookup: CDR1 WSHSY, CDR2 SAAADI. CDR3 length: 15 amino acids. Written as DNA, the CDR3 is TGCGCCAGCACCCCCGGACTAGCGGGGGGGTACGAGCAGTACTTC. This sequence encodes CASTPGLAGGYEQYF.

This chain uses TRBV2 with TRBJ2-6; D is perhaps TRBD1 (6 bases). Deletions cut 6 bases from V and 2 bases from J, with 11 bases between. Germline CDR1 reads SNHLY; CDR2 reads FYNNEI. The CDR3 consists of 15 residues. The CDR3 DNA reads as TGTGCCAGCAGCCACAGGGCAACTGGGGCCAACGTCCTGACTTTC. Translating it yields CASSHRATGANVLTF.

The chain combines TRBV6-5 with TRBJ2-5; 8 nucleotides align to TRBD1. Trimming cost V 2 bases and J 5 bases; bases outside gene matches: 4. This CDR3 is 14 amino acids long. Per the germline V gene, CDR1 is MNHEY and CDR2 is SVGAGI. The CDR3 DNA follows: TGTGCCAGCAGTTACGGACAGGGAGAGGAGACCCAGTACTTC. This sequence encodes CASSYGQGEETQYF.

CDR3: CASSSGGGGRTYEQYF. Here the CDR3 DNA reads TGTGCCAGCAGCTCCGGGGGCGGGGGCCGGACCTACGAGCAGTACTTC. This sequence joins TRBV5-4 and TRBJ2-7; a weak D match, TRBD2 (7 bases). The germline V and J ends were trimmed by 3 bases and 2 bases, with 18 bases remaining between them. This CDR3 is built from 16 residues. Germline V gene lookup returns CDR1 SGHNT and CDR2 YYREEE (reference sequence).

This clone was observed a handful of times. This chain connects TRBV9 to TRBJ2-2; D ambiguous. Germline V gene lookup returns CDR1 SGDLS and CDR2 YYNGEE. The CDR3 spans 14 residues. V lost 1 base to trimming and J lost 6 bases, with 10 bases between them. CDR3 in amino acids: CASSVRTVPGELFF. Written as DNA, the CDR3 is TGTGCCAGCAGCGTAAGAACAGTCCCCGGGGAGCTGTTTTTT.

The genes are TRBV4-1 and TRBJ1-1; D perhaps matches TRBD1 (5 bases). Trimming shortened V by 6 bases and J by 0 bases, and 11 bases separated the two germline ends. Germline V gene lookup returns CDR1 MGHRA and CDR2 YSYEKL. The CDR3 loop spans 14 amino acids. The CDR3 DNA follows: TGCGCCAGCAGACCGACAGCCCTGAACACTGAAGCTTTCTTT. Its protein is CASRPTALNTEAFF.

The CDR3 region has the DNA TGTGCCAGCAGCTTAAGGACGGGGGTGGGGCAAACTGAAGCTTTCTTT. Protein sequence: CASSLRTGVGQTEAFF. This sequence joins TRBV7-2 and TRBJ1-1, with D possibly TRBD1 on 5 matching bases. The CDR3 totals 16 residues. The germline gives CDR1 SGHTA, CDR2 FQGNSA. V was clipped by 2 bases and J by 5 bases, with 18 bases between them.

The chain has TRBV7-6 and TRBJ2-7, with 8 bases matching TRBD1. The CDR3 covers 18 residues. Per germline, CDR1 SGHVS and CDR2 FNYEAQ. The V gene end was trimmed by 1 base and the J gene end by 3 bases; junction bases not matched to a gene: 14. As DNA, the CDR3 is TGTGCCAGCAGCTTAGGTGCGGGGACAGGACTCCAAATCTACGAGCAGTACTTC. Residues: CASSLGAGTGLQIYEQYF.

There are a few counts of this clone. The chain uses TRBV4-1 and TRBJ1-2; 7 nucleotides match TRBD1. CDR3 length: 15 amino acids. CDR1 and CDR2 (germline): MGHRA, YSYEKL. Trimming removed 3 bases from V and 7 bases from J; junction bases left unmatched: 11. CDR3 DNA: TGCGCCAGCAGCCACCCCGGGACAGCAACCTCTGGCTACACCTTC. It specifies CASSHPGTATSGYTF.

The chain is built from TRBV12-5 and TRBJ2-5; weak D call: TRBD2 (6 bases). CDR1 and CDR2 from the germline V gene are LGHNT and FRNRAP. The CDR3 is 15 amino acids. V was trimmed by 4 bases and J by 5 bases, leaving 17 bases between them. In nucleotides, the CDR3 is TGTGCTAGTGGTTCGGGGGACCTCCTCTCGGAGACCCAGTACTTC. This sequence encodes CASGSGDLLSETQYF.